The 25 T cell receptor beta chains below come from one sample, sequenced in a study of T cells expressing NK-cell markers. No DNA is given; TCRdb re-called the 5' RACE reads and lists each CDR3 protein once. The table lists 400,000 or so distinct CDR3 sequences, with about 11% in the top ten. Source material: blood T cells: a sorted CD56 or NKG2C T cell subset, CD4+ or CD8+ T cells, or bulk PBMC T cells (not recorded which). These receptors all stem from a woman in her 50s in good health.

The chain joins TRBV5-1 to TRBJ2-2; absent DNA, TCRdb's TRBD1 call cannot be checked. Germline CDR1 reads SGHRS; CDR2 reads YFSETQ. The CDR3 totals 12 residues. Here the CDR3 reads CASSPQGGELFF.

The chain joins TRBV4-2 to TRBJ2-1; no DNA is available, so the TRBD2 call from TCRdb remains unchecked. This CDR3 contains 15 residues. Germline CDR1 LGHNA, CDR2 YNFKEQ. The CDR3 protein is CASSQLAGGRNEQFF.

The chain carries TRBV3-1 and TRBJ2-3; TCRdb selects TRBD2, and the lack of DNA leaves this call unchecked. The CDR3 contains 16 residues. Germline CDR1 LGHDT, CDR2 YNNKEL (reference sequence). The chain's CDR3 is CASSPLRGGRTDTQYF.

The chain recombines TRBV4-2 with TRBJ2-5; TCRdb gives TRBD1 as the D gene, but with no DNA this cannot be confirmed. This CDR3 comprises 16 residues. Germline CDR1 is LGHNA and CDR2 is YNFKEQ. The CDR3 spells CASSQAGGLRGETQYF.

The chain couples TRBV12-3 or TRBV12-4 to TRBJ2-3; TCRdb calls TRBD2, which cannot be checked without DNA. The CDR3 extends over 18 amino acids. The CDR3 protein is CASRSSGRAPGNTDTQYF.

V usage is TRBV12-3 or TRBV12-4 and J usage is TRBJ1-5; with no DNA, the TCRdb D assignment of TRBD1 cannot be verified. The CDR3 length is 15 residues. CDR3 amino acids: CASSLSQGAFQPQHF.

The V gene is TRBV3-1, the J gene TRBJ2-3; checking the TCRdb D call of TRBD1 is not possible without DNA. Germline V CDR1 and CDR2: LGHDT, YNNKEL (reference sequence). The CDR3 covers 15 residues. This CDR3 is CASSRQGSPRDTQYF.

The V and J genes are TRBV12-3 or TRBV12-4 and TRBJ2-7. CDR3 length equals 12 residues. CDR3 in amino acids: CASSLERYEQYF.

This chain links TRBV2 with TRBJ2-6. Germline-derived CDR1 and CDR2 are SNHLY and FYNNEI. This CDR3 is built from 14 residues. CDR3 sequence: CASGQGSGANVLTF.

The chain carries TRBV7-8 and TRBJ2-1; TCRdb's D gene call, TRBD1, goes unchecked for lack of DNA. Germline V gene sequence: CDR1 SGHVS, CDR2 FQNEAQ. This CDR3 region has 14 residues. The CDR3 sequence: CASSLEGGRNEQFF. The entire variable domain, with the rest obtained from reference TRBV7-8 and TRBJ2-1, is as follows: GAGVSQSPRYKVAKRGQDVALRCDPISGHVSLFWYQQALGQGPEFLTYFQNEAQLDKSGLPSDRFFAERPEGSVSTLKIQRTQQEDSAVYLCASSLEGGRNEQFFGPGTRLTVL.

The CDR3 reads CASAQPGLADQETQYF. V is TRBV4-1 and J is TRBJ2-5; TCRdb names TRBD2, which stays unverified in the absence of DNA. Germline CDR1 is MGHRA and CDR2 is YSYEKL. The CDR3 runs to 16 residues.

The chain employs TRBV29-1 and TRBJ1-1; as DNA is missing, the TRBD1 call by TCRdb cannot be tested. CDR3 length: 13 residues. Germline V lookup: CDR1 SQVTM, CDR2 ANQGSEA. The CDR3 spells CSVEGSPGTEAFF.

This chain uses TRBV15 with TRBJ2-3; the TCRdb D gene call, TRBD2, has no DNA to confirm it. The length of the CDR3 is 17 residues. Per the germline V gene, CDR1 is LNHNV and CDR2 is YYDKDF (reference sequence). CDR3 loop: CATQSRTSGRVTDTQYF.

J is TRBJ2-2 and V is TRBV30; the D call of TRBD2 rests on TCRdb alone, since no DNA is present to check it. Germline CDR1 and CDR2: GTSNPN and SVGIG (reference sequence). The CDR3 is 15 amino acids. Here the CDR3 reads CAWSLAGANTGELFF.

The chain joins TRBV28 to TRBJ2-2; the TCRdb call, TRBD2, lacks DNA for checking. The CDR3 covers 18 residues. CDR1 and CDR2 (germline): MDHEN, SYDVKM. The CDR3 here is CASSFETSGTHNTGELFF.

The rearrangement joins TRBV20-1 to TRBJ2-5; the TCRdb call, TRBD1, lacks DNA for checking. Germline V CDR1 and CDR2: DFQATT, SNEGSKA (reference sequence). The CDR3 is made up of 15 amino acids. The CDR3 spells CSARTDGHEQETQYF.

This chain links TRBV5-4 with TRBJ2-2. Germline V gene data show CDR1 as SGHNT and CDR2 as YYREEE (reference sequence). The CDR3 totals 12 residues. The CDR3 sequence is CASSPITGELFF. Looking up the rest from reference TRBV5-4 and TRBJ2-2 gives the full variable domain: ETGVTQSPTHLIKTRGQQVTLRCSSQSGHNTVSWYQQALGQGPQFIFQYYREEENGRGNFPPRFSGLQFPNYSSELNVNALELDDSALYLCASSPITGELFFGEGSRLTVL.

The V gene is TRBV7-9, the J gene TRBJ2-5; TCRdb's D gene call, TRBD1, goes unchecked for lack of DNA. CDR1 SEHNR and CDR2 FQNEAQ come from the germline V gene (reference sequence). CDR3 length equals 14 residues. This CDR3 reads CASSGGTVLETQYF. The full variable domain, rest sourced from reference TRBV7-9 and TRBJ2-5, is DTGVSQNPRHKITKRGQNVTFRCDPISEHNRLYWYRQTLGQGPEFLTYFQNEAQLEKSRLLSDRFSAERPKGSFSTLEIQRTEQGDSAMYLCASSGGTVLETQYFGPGTRLLVL.

The chain carries TRBV12-3 or TRBV12-4 and TRBJ2-3. This CDR3 region has 15 residues. CDR3 region: CASSESSAGTDTQYF.

The genes are TRBV10-3 and TRBJ2-1; TCRdb calls TRBD2, which cannot be checked without DNA. This CDR3 is built from 15 residues. Germline CDR1 and CDR2: ENHRY and SYGVKD. The CDR3: CATEGEGGSYNEQFF.

The chain carries TRBV3-1 and TRBJ2-1; TCRdb's assignment of TRBD2 cannot be checked, as there is no DNA. The CDR3 totals 15 residues. Germline assignment: CDR1 LGHDT and CDR2 YNNKEL (reference sequence). The CDR3 loop is CASSNRDQTYNEQFF.

The V gene is TRBV6-5, the J gene TRBJ1-6; TCRdb selects TRBD1, and the lack of DNA leaves this call unchecked. The CDR3 has 18 amino acids. Germline CDR1 MNHEY, CDR2 SVGAGI. This CDR3 is CASSLKWTGGLKNSPLHF.

The V call is TRBV9, the J call TRBJ1-2; TCRdb indicates TRBD1, and absent DNA this call remains unverified. CDR1 SGDLS and CDR2 YYNGEE come from the germline V gene. The CDR3 is made up of 13 amino acids. CDR3 in amino acids: CASSKGGWGGYTF.

The CDR3 is CREAGSDTEAFF. The V gene is TRBV29-1, the J gene TRBJ1-1. The length of the CDR3 is 12 residues. The germline gives CDR1 SQVTM, CDR2 ANQGSEA.

V usage is TRBV7-2 and J usage is TRBJ1-1. This CDR3 region has 13 residues. Germline V gives CDR1 SGHTA, CDR2 FQGNSA. This CDR3 is CASSLRLMIEAFF. Filled out from reference TRBV7-2 and TRBJ1-1, the complete variable domain reads GAGVSQSPSNKVTEKGKDVELRCDPISGHTALYWYRQSLGQGLEFLIYFQGNSAPDKSGLPSDRFSAERTGGSVSTLTIQRTQQEDSAVYLCASSLRLMIEAFFGQGTRLTVV.